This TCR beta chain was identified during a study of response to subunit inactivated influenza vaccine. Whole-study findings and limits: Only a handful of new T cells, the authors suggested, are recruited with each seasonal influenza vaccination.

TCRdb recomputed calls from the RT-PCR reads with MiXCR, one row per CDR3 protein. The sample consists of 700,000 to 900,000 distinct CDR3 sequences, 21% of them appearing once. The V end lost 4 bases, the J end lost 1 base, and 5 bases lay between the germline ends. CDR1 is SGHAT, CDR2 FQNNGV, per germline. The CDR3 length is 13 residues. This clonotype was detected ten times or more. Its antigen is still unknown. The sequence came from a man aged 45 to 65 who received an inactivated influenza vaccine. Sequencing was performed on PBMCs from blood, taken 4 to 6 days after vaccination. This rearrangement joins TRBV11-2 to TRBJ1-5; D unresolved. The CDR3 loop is CASSYGSNQPQHF. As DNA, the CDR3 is TGTGCCAGCAGCTACGGCAGCAATCAGCCCCAGCATTTT.